This passage covers 20 T cell receptor beta chains from one sample sequenced in a study of CD4 T cells in relation to SARS-CoV-2 and coronaviruses. Their recognized antigens are unknown. Profiled with immunoSEQ multiplex PCR; TCRdb holds only in-frame clones, not every one. The repertoire consists of about 43,000 clones, with around 79% occurring once and the leading ten covering about 1.5%. Material for sequencing was naive CD4+ T cells from PBMCs, cultured in vitro. Subset here: naive CD4+ T cells isolated by negative enrichment. These receptors originate from an adult with COVID-19.

The CDR3 sequence is CASSLVSTPTYNEQFF. In nucleotides, the CDR3 is TGTGCCAGCAGCTTAGTTTCCACACCAACTTACAATGAGCAGTTCTTC. The V gene is TRBV13, the J gene TRBJ2-1; D ambiguous. V was shortened by 1 base and J by 4 bases, with 14 bases between the two germline ends. CDR3 length: 16 residues. Germline CDR1 reads PRHDT; CDR2 reads FYEKMQ (reference sequence). The entire variable domain, with the rest obtained from reference TRBV13 and TRBJ2-1, is as follows: AAGVIQSPRHLIKEKRETATLKCYPIPRHDTVYWYQQGPGQDPQFLISFYEKMQSDKGSIPDRFSAQQFSDYHSELNMSSLELGDSALYFCASSLVSTPTYNEQFFGPGTRLTVL.

The chain links TRBV7-9 to TRBJ1-1; 7 nucleotides align to TRBD1. CDR1 and CDR2 (germline): SEHNR, FQNEAQ (reference sequence). V lost 5 bases and J lost 6; bases outside the gene matches: 12. CDR3 length: 15 residues. In DNA, the CDR3 is TGTGCCAGCAGCCTTGTTCCATTGACAGGGCCTGAAGCTTTCTTT. It translates to CASSLVPLTGPEAFF.

V gene TRBV4-1 combines with J gene TRBJ1-5; unclear D gene. Deletions cut 0 bases from V and 0 bases from J, with 9 bases between. CDR3 length: 16 amino acids. Germline V gene sequence: CDR1 MGHRA, CDR2 YSYEKL. The CDR3 loop is CASSQDPPSSNQPQHF. The CDR3 region has the DNA TGCGCCAGCAGCCAAGATCCCCCGAGTAGCAATCAGCCCCAGCATTTT.

The rearrangement uses TRBV30 and TRBJ2-6; 7 bases line up with TRBD2. The CDR3 runs to 16 residues. CDR1 and CDR2 from the germline V gene are GTSNPN and SVGIG (reference sequence). After removal of 0 bases from V and 2 bases from J, the junction contained 4 bases not matched to a gene. The CDR3 DNA sequence: TGTGCCTGGAGTGTGGTGGGAGGGGCTGGGGCCAACGTCCTGACTTTC. Its protein is CAWSVVGGAGANVLTF.

V usage is TRBV15 and J usage is TRBJ2-1, with D hard to call. Germline-derived CDR1 and CDR2 are LNHNV and YYDKDF (reference sequence). This CDR3 has 15 amino acids. The V end was cut by 0 bases, the J end by 4 bases, with 10 bases between. CDR3 amino acids: CATSRDRTRYNEQFF. CDR3 bases: TGTGCCACCAGCAGAGATCGAACCCGATACAATGAGCAGTTCTTC.

This rearrangement joins TRBV3-1 (or the pseudogene TRBV3-2) to TRBJ2-3; TRBD2 aligns across 11 bases. Trimming removed 4 bases from V and 0 bases from J; junction bases left unmatched: 9. The CDR3 length is 18 residues. The germline V gene encodes CDR1 LGHDT and CDR2 YNNKEL (reference sequence). CDR3: CASSLLAGGPYSTDTQYF. Here the CDR3 DNA reads TGTGCCAGCAGCCTATTAGCGGGAGGGCCTTATAGCACAGATACGCAGTATTTT.

J is TRBJ1-2 and V is TRBV6-5; D ambiguous. The CDR3 is made up of 14 amino acids. The V gene lost 8 bases and the J gene lost 7 bases, with 20 bases spanning the gap. Germline CDR1 reads MNHEY; CDR2 reads SVGAGI. This CDR3 reads CASAAATSPRGYTF. The CDR3 nucleotides read TGTGCCAGCGCAGCGGCGACATCCCCCCGTGGCTACACCTTC.

The V and J genes are TRBV19 and TRBJ2-7, with 10 bases fitting TRBD1. Germline lookup yields CDR1 LNHDA and CDR2 SQIVND (reference sequence). The CDR3 sequence is 14 residues long. Losses at the gene ends were 3 bases for V and 6 bases for J; bases not matched to a gene: 5. CDR3 region: CASSIGDRGAEQYF. The CDR3 DNA reads TGTGCCAGTAGTATCGGGGACAGGGGTGCCGAGCAGTACTTC.

The CDR3: CASSPGLTLLEQFF. CDR3 in DNA: TGTGCCAGCAGCCCCGGACTTACCCTTCTTGAGCAGTTCTTC. The V and J genes are TRBV7-2 and TRBJ2-1; maybe TRBD2 (5 bases). Deletions cut 5 bases from V and 9 bases from J, with 17 bases between. In germline, CDR1 is SGHTA, CDR2 FQGNSA. CDR3 size: 14 residues.

A few counts support this clone. The chain is built from TRBV5-1 and TRBJ1-1; D remains ambiguous. The CDR3 is 13 amino acids. Trimming removed 0 bases at V and 1 base at J, with 4 bases between. Germline-derived CDR1 and CDR2 are SGHRS and YFSETQ. CDR3 residues: CASSLDPNTEAFF. Here the CDR3 DNA reads TGCGCCAGCAGCTTGGACCCGAACACTGAAGCTTTCTTT.

The V call is TRBV28, the J call TRBJ2-1, with TRBD2 as a possible D gene (6 bases). Germline CDR1 is MDHEN and CDR2 is SYDVKM. Between the trimmed V and J ends, which lost 8 bases and 6 bases, there was a span of 17 bases. The CDR3 consists of 14 residues. The CDR3 sequence: CASPMREVGNEQFF. DNA of the CDR3: TGTGCCAGCCCTATGAGGGAGGTAGGCAATGAGCAGTTCTTC.

This clone was seen just once. This chain joins TRBV18 and TRBJ2-1; TRBD1 aligns across 9 bases. In germline, CDR1 is KGHSH, CDR2 LQKENI. Trimming at V came to 3 bases and at J to 3 bases, leaving 3 bases not matched to a gene. The length of the CDR3 is 15 residues. CDR3 region: CASSPGTGSYNEQFF. DNA for the CDR3: TGTGCCAGCTCACCTGGGACAGGGAGCTACAATGAGCAGTTCTTC.

The rearrangement uses TRBV2 and TRBJ1-2, with 10 bases fitting TRBD1. The length of the CDR3 is 12 residues. J lost 7 bases, V lost 6 bases, and 2 bases had no gene match. From germline, CDR1 is SNHLY and CDR2 FYNNEI. The CDR3 protein is CASRDRGIGYTF. The CDR3, as DNA: TGTGCCAGCAGGGACAGGGGGATTGGCTACACCTTC.

The chain carries TRBV11-2 and TRBJ1-1; a possible D gene is TRBD1 (6 bases). The V gene's germline CDR1 is SGHAT and CDR2 FQNNGV. With 2 bases removed from V and 6 bases from J, the gap between germline ends came to 16 bases. CDR3 length equals 15 residues. CDR3 sequence: CASSLYGGPEAEAFF. For the CDR3, the DNA is TGTGCCAGCAGCTTATATGGGGGGCCGGAGGCTGAAGCTTTCTTT. Full variable domain (remainder filled in from reference TRBV11-2 and TRBJ1-1): EAGVAQSPRYKIIEKRQSVAFWCNPISGHATLYWYQQILGQGPKLLIQFQNNGVVDDSQLPKDRFSAERLKGVDSTLKIQPAKLEDSAVYLCASSLYGGPEAEAFFGQGTRLTVV.

The V gene is TRBV12-3 or TRBV12-4, the J gene TRBJ2-1; the D is unclear. With 1 base removed from V and 6 bases from J, the gap between germline ends came to 4 bases. The CDR3 extends over 12 amino acids. DNA for the CDR3: TGTGCCAGCAGTTTAGTAGTCAATGAGCAGTTCTTC. Translation: CASSLVVNEQFF.

This clone came up a few times. The V and J genes are TRBV3-1 (or the pseudogene TRBV3-2) and TRBJ2-5; D not certain. V lost 0 bases, J lost 2 bases, and 7 bases lay in between. CDR1 and CDR2 from the germline V gene are LGHDT and YNNKEL (reference sequence). This CDR3 has 14 residues. The DNA for the CDR3 is TGTGCCAGCAGCCAAGAAGGGAATCAAGAGACCCAGTACTTC. This gives the protein CASSQEGNQETQYF.

The gene calls are TRBV5-4 and TRBJ2-1; 9 nucleotides line up with TRBD1. Trimming cost V 4 bases and J 7 bases; bases outside gene matches: 12. The CDR3 runs 16 residues. CDR1 and CDR2 (germline): SGHNT, YYREEE (reference sequence). The CDR3 here is CASSLGPGQGTNEQFF. The CDR3 region has the DNA TGTGCCAGCAGCCTTGGACCGGGACAGGGAACGAATGAGCAGTTCTTC.

The CDR3 protein is CSVLQGAGQPQHF. DNA of the CDR3: TGCAGCGTTTTACAGGGGGCGGGTCAGCCCCAGCATTTT. The chain combines TRBV29-1 with TRBJ1-5, with 9 bases lining up with TRBD1. V lost 5 bases to trimming and J lost 6 bases; unmatched junction nucleotides: 5. CDR1 and CDR2 (germline): SQVTM, ANQGSEA. This CDR3 comprises 13 residues.

V usage is TRBV3-1 (or the pseudogene TRBV3-2) and J usage is TRBJ2-7; no firm D call. The CDR3 length is 14 residues. CDR1 is LGHDT, CDR2 YNNKEL, per germline (reference sequence). The V gene lost 0 bases and the J gene lost 6 bases, with 12 bases spanning the gap. In nucleotides, the CDR3 is TGTGCCAGCAGCCAAGATCTAGGGCCCGCCGAGCAGTACTTC. Protein product: CASSQDLGPAEQYF.

This sequence joins TRBV2 and TRBJ2-7; perhaps TRBD2 as D (5 bases). CDR1 and CDR2 from the germline V gene are SNHLY and FYNNEI. The V end lost 6 bases, the J end lost 0 bases, and 15 bases lay between the germline ends. CDR3 length: 15 amino acids. CDR3 sequence reads: CASRTSPGSSYEQYF. DNA for the CDR3: TGTGCCAGCAGAACGTCGCCGGGAAGCTCCTACGAGCAGTACTTC.